This T cell receptor beta chain was obtained from a study of blood T cell repertoires in COVID-19. TCRdb keeps only in-frame clones here, not all; method: immunoSEQ multiplex PCR. The data show about 70,000 clones, over 70% seen once. Sequenced: peripheral blood. The clonotype was recovered from a woman aged 65 to 85 with acute or convalescent COVID-19.

The CDR3 sequence is CASSELDSGHEQYF. In nucleotides, the CDR3 is TGTGCCAGCAGTGAGCTGGACAGCGGCCACGAGCAGTACTTC. The chain employs TRBV2 and TRBJ2-7, with D possibly TRBD1 on 6 matching bases. The CDR3 sequence is 14 residues long. The V end was cut by 3 bases, the J end by 5 bases, with 14 bases between. Germline V gene lookup returns CDR1 SNHLY and CDR2 FYNNEI. The full variable domain, with the rest looked up from reference TRBV2 and TRBJ2-7, is EPEVTQTPSHQVTQMGQEVILRCVPISNHLYFYWYRQILGQKVEFLVSFYNNEISEKSEIFDDQFSVERPDGSNFTLKIRSTKLEDSAMYFCASSELDSGHEQYFGPGTRLTVT.